These 7 T cell receptor beta chains came from one sample sequenced in a study of blood T cell repertoires in COVID-19. Only in-frame clones appear in the TCRdb table, and some are missing; sequencing was by immunoSEQ multiplex PCR. The sample has 250,000 to 350,000 clones; roughly 91% are singletons. Sequencing was carried out using PBMCs or T cells enriched from blood (not recorded which). All receptors come from a woman in her forties or fifties who had been exposed to COVID-19.

This chain connects TRBV7-9 to TRBJ1-4, with D maybe TRBD1 (6 bases). The CDR3 loop spans 14 amino acids. Germline V CDR1 and CDR2: SEHNR, FQNEAQ (reference sequence). V was clipped by 5 bases and J by 8 bases, with 15 bases between them. Here the CDR3 DNA reads TGTGCCAGCAGCCGAACAGGGCCGTACGAAAAACTGTTTTTT. Its translation: CASSRTGPYEKLFF.

The V gene is TRBV7-9, the J gene TRBJ1-1; tentative D call: TRBD1 (5 bases). The germline V gene has CDR1 SEHNR and CDR2 FQNEAQ (reference sequence). The CDR3 covers 15 residues. The V end lost 5 bases, the J end lost 2 bases, and 15 bases lay between the germline ends. CDR3 sequence: CASSPEVRANTEAFF. The CDR3 DNA is TGTGCCAGCAGCCCAGAGGTCAGGGCTAACACTGAAGCTTTCTTT.

The J gene is TRBJ1-1, the V gene TRBV12-5; tentatively, D is TRBD1 (6 bases). Germline loops: CDR1 LGHNT, CDR2 FRNRAP. Between the trimmed V and J ends, which lost 3 bases and 6 bases, there was a span of 11 bases. This CDR3 contains 13 residues. Here the CDR3 DNA reads TGTGCTAGTGGTTTATCGAAGGGGGCTGAAGCTTTCTTT. It codes for CASGLSKGAEAFF.

V and J are TRBV5-5 and TRBJ1-5, with 12 bases identical to TRBD1. Germline V CDR1 and CDR2: SGHKS, YYEKEE (reference sequence). The CDR3 loop spans 20 amino acids. J lost 0 bases, V lost 4 bases, and 14 bases had no gene match. CDR3 DNA sequence: TGTGCCAGCAGCCACGAGAAAGGGACAGGGGGCGATTATAGCAATCAGCCCCAGCATTTT. This translates into CASSHEKGTGGDYSNQPQHF.

This clone was recorded once. This rearrangement joins TRBV28 to TRBJ1-5; 9 nucleotides agree with TRBD1. V lost 4 bases, J lost 4 bases, and 8 bases stayed unmatched. The CDR3 runs 16 residues. Germline CDR1 reads MDHEN; CDR2 reads SYDVKM. The CDR3 spells CASSSPGQGENQPQHF. The CDR3 nucleotides are TGTGCCAGCAGTTCCCCGGGACAGGGAGAGAATCAGCCCCAGCATTTT.

The chain joins TRBV2 to TRBJ1-1, with D uncertain. CDR1 is SNHLY and CDR2 is FYNNEI in the germline V gene. V gave up 4 bases and J gave up 0 bases, with 6 bases separating them. The CDR3 consists of 13 residues. In DNA form, the CDR3 reads TGTGCCAGCAGTGCGTACTTGAACACTGAAGCTTTCTTT. Translated: CASSAYLNTEAFF.

The rearrangement joins TRBV7-2 to TRBJ1-2, with a possible D match to TRBD1 (6 bases). The length of the CDR3 is 14 residues. V lost 6 bases and J lost 5, with 16 bases in between. The germline CDR1 and CDR2 sequences are SGHTA and FQGNSA. DNA for the CDR3: TGTGCCAGCAGGACCGGGACATTCGGGTATGGCTACACCTTC. It is translated as CASRTGTFGYGYTF.